This passage covers 3 T cell receptor beta chains from one sample sequenced in a study of blood T cell repertoires in COVID-19. Sequencing used immunoSEQ multiplex PCR; TCRdb keeps in-frame clones, though not all of them. This sample has a few hundred thousand clones, with approximately 90% found just once. Sequenced sample: PBMCs or T cells enriched from blood (not recorded which). The receptors stem from a woman aged 40 to 50 who had recovered from COVID-19.

CDR3: CASSPGRGMNTEAFF. As DNA, the CDR3 is TGTGCCAGCAGCCCCGGCAGGGGCATGAACACTGAAGCTTTCTTT. The gene calls are TRBV27 and TRBJ1-1, with D perhaps TRBD1 (6 bases). Germline assignment: CDR1 MNHEY and CDR2 SMNVEV (reference sequence). The V end lost 6 bases, the J end lost 0 bases, and 14 bases lay between the germline ends. The CDR3 is made up of 15 amino acids.

This chain connects TRBV5-6 to TRBJ2-5; tentative D call: TRBD2 (5 bases). This CDR3 comprises 14 residues. V shed 2 bases and J shed 5 bases, with 13 bases lying between them. Germline V CDR1 and CDR2: SGHDT, YYEEEE. Here the CDR3 DNA reads TGTGCCAGCAGCTTAGCACGGAGAGGGGAGACCCAGTACTTC. This sequence encodes CASSLARRGETQYF.

The chain combines TRBV19 with TRBJ2-1; 9 bases fit TRBD2. There are 13 residues in the CDR3. Germline V lookup: CDR1 LNHDA, CDR2 SQIVND (reference sequence). Unmatched junction bases numbered 10, after V lost 5 bases and J lost 14 bases. CDR3 amino acids: CASSSGGRVFEFF. The CDR3, as DNA: TGTGCCAGTAGTTCCGGCGGGAGGGTATTTGAGTTCTTC.